Given below is one TCR beta chain in context. Produced via immunoSEQ multiplex PCR; TCRdb's table is partial and in-frame only. The sample comprises 95,000 to 150,000 clones, more than 75% of which are singletons, and approximately 8% rests with the top ten. The sample originates from a study of blood T cell repertoires in COVID-19. Turning to the study itself: Material from acute and convalescent COVID-19 was sourced from the United States, Italy and Spain. In each case, the material was cDNA or gDNA derived from T cells, B-cell-depleted T cells, or PBMCs.

The V end was cut by 10 bases, the J end by 3 bases, with 10 bases between. CDR1 is MNHEY and CDR2 is SVGAGI in the germline V gene. The CDR3 is 12 amino acids. Material for sequencing was peripheral blood. The rearrangement links TRBV6-5 to TRBJ2-1; TRBD2 is a possible D gene (6 bases). The sequence was obtained from a man aged 45-65 years with acute or convalescent COVID-19. The CDR3 here is CAIGTFYNEQFF. For the CDR3, the DNA is TGTGCCATCGGGACTTTCTACAATGAGCAGTTCTTC.